This T cell receptor beta chain came from a study of post-analysis software for immune sequencing data. This clonotype was picked up a small number of times. Its specificity is not known. The germline V gene encodes CDR1 SEHNR and CDR2 FQNEAQ (reference sequence). The CDR3 is 13 amino acids. Trimming pared 2 bases from V and 1 base from J, leaving 5 bases between. Unique molecular identifiers featured in each of the TCR beta cDNA libraries. With roughly 0.85 to 11 million T cells as the source, a few hundred thousand cDNA molecules resulted. TCRdb reprocessed the PCR reads with MiXCR, giving one entry per CDR3 protein. This sample has 450,000 to 650,000 distinct CDR3 sequences, with 44% found just once. Study findings and constraints: Batch-matched samples strongly co-clustered by F measure. Normalized Chao1 diversity was significantly lower in multiple sclerosis patients than in controls. Controls showed lower frequencies than patients for several TRBV segments, and TRBV5-6, TRBV5-1 and TRBV20-1 were among these.

This chain joins TRBV7-9 and TRBJ1-2; D is ambiguous. The sequenced sample consisted of blood. This receptor was taken from a girl between 5 and 17 years old with multiple sclerosis. DNA of the CDR3: TGTGCCAGCAGCTTACCGGTTAACTATGGCTACACCTTC. Translated, it gives CASSLPVNYGYTF.